One T cell receptor beta chain is described in this entry. The target antigen is unknown. The data derive from a study of cytomegalovirus exposure and HLA in healthy donors. Germline V gene sequence: CDR1 SGHVS, CDR2 FQNEAQ. The CDR3 totals 13 residues. Trimming took off 5 bases at V and 4 bases at J, with 9 bases between the two ends. Study-level points and caveats: Confirmation in vitro established that three CMV-associated chains were specific for CMV antigens. The dataset shows that most TCR sequences were rare, while some public TCRs occurred in many donors.

Data came from immunoSEQ multiplex PCR; TCRdb stores just in-frame clones and leaves some out. The sample has hundreds of thousands of clones, approximately 87% seen once; the top ten hold 2% to 3%. The clonotype originates from a man younger than 35 in good health and CMV-seronegative. Sample: PBMCs. The V and J genes are TRBV7-8 and TRBJ2-1, with a possible D match to TRBD1 (5 bases). CDR3 sequence reads: CASSLRVYNEQFF. CDR3 coding DNA: TGTGCCAGCAGCCTCAGGGTATACAATGAGCAGTTCTTC.